This T cell receptor beta chain came from a study of early T cells in non-severe SARS-CoV-2 infection. In the study overall: Unsorted whole blood bulk RNA was sequenced, with unpaired chains.

Individual cDNA molecules were tagged with unique molecular identifiers. From the 5' RACE reads, TCRdb called clonotypes with MiXCR, one entry per CDR3 protein. The table includes approximately 97,000 distinct CDR3 sequences, around 10% detected once. Per germline, CDR1 ENHRY and CDR2 SYGVKD. The CDR3 spans 15 residues. Trimming took 2 bases from V and 7 from J, leaving 12 bases between them. In the case of this clonotype: The target antigen is unknown.

Whole-study findings and limits: Matching against VDJdb likely underestimated virus-specific expansions, favoring anti-spike CD8.

This receptor was identified in an adult who was a healthcare worker with PCR-confirmed SARS-CoV-2 infection or an uninfected control (not recorded which). The chain couples TRBV10-3 to TRBJ1-6; perhaps TRBD1 as D (6 bases). Here the sequenced sample was whole blood, taken at baseline. CDR3 in DNA: TGTGCCATCAGTGAGGGACAGCCTCCCAATTCACCCCTCCACTTT. This encodes CAISEGQPPNSPLHF.